This T cell receptor (beta chain) emerged from a study of regulatory T cells in long-lasting Graves disease. Turning to the study itself: Prior antithyroid drug treatment in newly diagnosed Graves' patients lasted under 3 months.

Time point specified: newly diagnosed GD, antithyroid drugs for less than 3 months. With RNA extracted from PBMCs as input, the TCR library was made. It was American Thyroid Association guidelines that determined Graves' disease diagnosis. The CDR3 loop spans 15 amino acids. CDR1 and CDR2 (germline): MNHEY, SVGAGI. Trimming pared 1 base from V and 0 bases from J, leaving 10 bases between. This clonotype was seen more than once but under ten times. Antigen: not known. Construction of the TCR beta libraries employed iRepertoire HTBI primers in conjunction with Arm-PCR of CDR3 regions. TCRdb processed the multiplex PCR reads anew with MiXCR; each CDR3 protein has one entry. The sample comprises around 420,000 distinct CDR3 sequences, approximately 15% of which are singletons, and approximately 7.8% rests with the top ten. Study conclusions and caveats: Persistent patients had more shared public clonotypes (around 2,800) than new patients (approximately 920).

These data are also associated with another study on T cells in Graves' hyperthyroidism and ophthalmopathy.

The chain joins TRBV6-5 to TRBJ2-7; D possibly corresponds to TRBD2 (6 bases). This specimen was peripheral blood mononuclear cells (PBMCs), taken at new diagnosis, from a patient treated with antithyroid drugs. The source is a woman between 35 and 50 years old with Graves disease. This CDR3 reads CASSYFSGSSYEQYF. The CDR3 nucleotides are TGTGCCAGCAGTTACTTTAGCGGTAGCTCCTACGAGCAGTACTTC.